These 9 T cell receptor beta chains originate from one sample sequenced in a study of regulatory dendritic cells for organ transplantation. TCRdb keeps only in-frame clones here, not all; method: immunoSEQ multiplex PCR. The top ten hold under 0.065% of the sample, which has about 34,000 clones, roughly nine tenths seen once. The sequencing sample was made of naive CD4+ T cells from blood. The sample's subset: CD45RA+ naive T cells. The receptors come from a human donor in good health.

The chain uses TRBV29-1 and TRBJ1-1; D is uncertain. The CDR3 is 13 residues long. Trimming removed 2 bases at V and 4 bases at J, with 11 bases between. Germline values: CDR1 SQVTM, CDR2 ANQGSEA. The chain's CDR3 is CSVESGFSTEAFF. CDR3 nucleotide sequence: TGCAGCGTTGAATCTGGGTTTAGCACTGAAGCTTTCTTT. The full variable domain, rest sourced from reference TRBV29-1 and TRBJ1-1, is SAVISQKPSRDICQRGTSLTIQCQVDSQVTMMFWYRQQPGQSLTLIATANQGSEATYESGFVIDKFPISRPNLTFSTLTVSNMSPEDSSIYLCSVESGFSTEAFFGQGTRLTVV.

The CDR3 protein is CSVIQGAFSDTQYF. CDR3 bases: TGCAGCGTTATCCAGGGGGCTTTTTCAGATACGCAGTATTTT. The chain employs TRBV29-1 and TRBJ2-3; TRBD1 aligns across 8 bases. The CDR3 length is 14 residues. CDR1 and CDR2 (germline): SQVTM, ANQGSEA. Unmatched junction bases numbered 8, after V lost 5 bases and J lost 4 bases.

The chain employs TRBV4-3 and TRBJ2-3, with D uncertain. Trimming shortened V by 2 bases and J by 3 bases, and 6 bases separated the two germline ends. Germline V lookup: CDR1 LGHNA, CDR2 YSLEER. The CDR3 covers 13 residues. The CDR3 spells CASSQRPTDTQYF. The CDR3 DNA is TGCGCCAGCAGCCAACGACCAACAGATACGCAGTATTTT.

The chain uses TRBV2 and TRBJ1-2; 9 nucleotides match TRBD1. Germline CDR1 and CDR2: SNHLY and FYNNEI. The J segment lost 7 bases and the V segment lost 5 bases, leaving 2 bases of the junction unmatched. This CDR3 spans 12 amino acids. The CDR3 region has the DNA TGTGCCAGCAGTACAGGGGGCCCTGGCTACACCTTC. Amino acids: CASSTGGPGYTF.

The chain combines TRBV7-2 with TRBJ2-1, with 13 bases that match TRBD2. Germline CDR1 reads SGHTA; CDR2 reads FQGNSA. The J segment lost 8 bases and the V segment lost 3 bases, leaving 4 bases of the junction unmatched. This CDR3 region has 15 residues. The CDR3 protein is CASSFRTSGSDEQFF. CDR3 bases: TGTGCCAGCAGCTTCCGGACTAGCGGGAGTGATGAGCAGTTCTTC.

This chain joins TRBV28 and TRBJ2-5, with a weak D call TRBD2 (5 bases). Germline V gene data show CDR1 as MDHEN and CDR2 as SYDVKM. Trimming took 5 bases from V and 4 from J, leaving 17 bases between them. This CDR3 has 15 amino acids. CDR3 DNA sequence: TGTGCCAGCAGTCTAGACCCCGGACTGGGAGAGACCCAGTACTTC. Protein product: CASSLDPGLGETQYF.

The V call is TRBV30, the J call TRBJ1-2, with D unclear. The germline CDR1 and CDR2 sequences are GTSNPN and SVGIG (reference sequence). This CDR3 spans 12 amino acids. Trimming removed 2 bases from V and 2 bases from J, with 6 bases in between. The CDR3 loop reads CAWSPPNYGYTF. CDR3 coding DNA: TGTGCCTGGAGTCCCCCGAACTATGGCTACACCTTC.

The chain employs TRBV7-6 and TRBJ2-6, with D unresolved. V gave up 3 bases and J gave up 0 bases, with 3 bases separating them. Per the germline V gene, CDR1 is SGHVS and CDR2 is FNYEAQ. This CDR3 has 14 amino acids. The CDR3, as DNA: TGTGCCAGCAGCTTTTCCTCTGGGGCCAACGTCCTGACTTTC. This encodes CASSFSSGANVLTF.

The chain combines TRBV6-6 with TRBJ1-1; 9 bases are shared with TRBD1. Germline CDR1 is MNHNY and CDR2 is SVGAGI (reference sequence). The V and J ends lost 5 bases and 1 base, in that order; junction bases with no gene match: 5. The CDR3 length is 15 residues. CDR3 bases: TGTGCCAGCAGTAGCCCGGGACAGGGGAACACTGAAGCTTTCTTT. This gives the protein CASSSPGQGNTEAFF.